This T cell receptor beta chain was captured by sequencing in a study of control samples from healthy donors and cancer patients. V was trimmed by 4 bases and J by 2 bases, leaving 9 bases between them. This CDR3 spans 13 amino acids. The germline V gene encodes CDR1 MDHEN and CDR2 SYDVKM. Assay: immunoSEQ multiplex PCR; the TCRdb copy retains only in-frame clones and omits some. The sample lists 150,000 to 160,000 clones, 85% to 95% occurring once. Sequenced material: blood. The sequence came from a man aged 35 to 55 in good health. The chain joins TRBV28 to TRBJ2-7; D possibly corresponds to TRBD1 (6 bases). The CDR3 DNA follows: TGTGCCAGCAGTTCGGGACACCCCTACGAGCAGTACTTC. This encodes CASSSGHPYEQYF.